This passage covers 32 T cell receptor beta chains from one sample sequenced in a study of beta chain features in type 1 diabetes. The study reverse transcribed the entire isolated RNA, so it sequenced expressed TCRB transcripts. Only in-frame clones appear in the TCRdb table, and some are missing; sequencing was by immunoSEQ multiplex PCR. The table records about 190,000 clones, approximately 8% of them present only once. Broader study findings: All four CD4+ subsets from Type 1 diabetes patients carried moderately but significantly shorter TCRB CDR3s.

The antigens of these receptors remain unknown. The sample consisted of central memory CD4+ T cells from blood. The source of these receptors is a woman in her 40s with type 1 diabetes.

This clone has only a few counts. V and J are TRBV9 and TRBJ1-1, with no clear D. Germline assignment: CDR1 SGDLS and CDR2 YYNGEE. V lost 4 bases to trimming and J lost 3 bases, with 10 bases between them. The CDR3 is made up of 13 amino acids. The CDR3 reads CASSKQRDTEAFF. The CDR3 coding sequence is TGTGCCAGCAGCAAGCAACGGGACACTGAAGCTTTCTTT.

This clone was detected once. The chain employs TRBV6-5 and TRBJ2-7; 9 bases fit TRBD1. Per germline, CDR1 MNHEY and CDR2 SVGAGI. Losses at the gene ends were 10 bases for V and 5 bases for J; bases not matched to a gene: 9. This CDR3 region has 13 residues. The CDR3 loop reads CAIRDRARDEQYF. The CDR3 DNA reads TGTGCCATCCGGGACAGGGCCAGGGACGAGCAGTACTTC.

The chain joins TRBV4-3 to TRBJ1-1, with D perhaps TRBD1 (6 bases). The CDR3 has 16 residues. Germline CDR1 is LGHNA and CDR2 is YSLEER. V was cut by 1 base and J by 5 bases, with 17 bases left in between. The CDR3 reads CASSQVYRVESTEAFF. CDR3 DNA sequence: TGCGCCAGCAGCCAAGTATACAGGGTAGAATCAACTGAAGCTTTCTTT.

This clone was counted many times. The CDR3 bases are TGCGCCAGCAGCCAGGGTAGACAGGGGTGGAACGAAAAACTGTTTTTT. Translating gives CASSQGRQGWNEKLFF. The chain carries TRBV4-3 and TRBJ1-4; 8 bases fit TRBD1. V shed 3 bases, J shed 8 bases, and the junction held 11 bases outside the gene matches. This CDR3 comprises 16 residues. Germline CDR1 and CDR2: LGHNA and YSLEER.

V and J are TRBV7-2 and TRBJ2-1; tentatively, D is TRBD2 (6 bases). Germline values: CDR1 SGHTA, CDR2 FQGNSA. The CDR3 is 15 amino acids. The ends were cut back, 1 base at V and 8 bases at J, with 15 bases in the middle. The CDR3 loop is CASSLVAAGLDEQFF. CDR3 DNA: TGTGCCAGCAGCTTAGTAGCGGCAGGGTTGGATGAGCAGTTCTTC.

This chain connects TRBV20-1 to TRBJ1-5; D is ambiguous. Trimming cost V 6 bases and J 11 bases, with 11 bases left between them. This CDR3 has 10 amino acids. Germline CDR1 is DFQATT and CDR2 is SNEGSKA (reference sequence). The CDR3 region has the DNA TGCAGTGCATACTTAGTTACCCAGCATTTT. Translation: CSAYLVTQHF.

This clone has a handful of counts. CDR3 protein: CASSFNYEQYF. The CDR3 region has the DNA TGTGCCAGCAGCTTTAATTACGAGCAGTACTTC. This chain connects TRBV7-9 to TRBJ2-7; D call uncertain. This CDR3 comprises 11 residues. CDR1 is SEHNR, CDR2 FQNEAQ, per germline (reference sequence). V lost 3 bases, J lost 4 bases, and 4 bases lay in between.

This clone was seen more than once but under ten times. The V and J genes are TRBV6-5 and TRBJ1-2; D is undetermined. Per germline, CDR1 MNHEY and CDR2 SVGAGI. The V end was cut by 4 bases, the J end by 8 bases, with 8 bases between. This CDR3 contains 11 residues. The CDR3 sequence is CASSSSLGYTF. Written as DNA, the CDR3 is TGTGCCAGCAGTTCCTCCTTGGGCTACACCTTC.

The chain is built from TRBV7-2 and TRBJ2-1; 8 nucleotides match TRBD1. The trim removed 4 bases at V and 0 bases at J, leaving 2 bases unmatched. Looked up from germline, CDR1 is SGHTA and CDR2 is FQGNSA. The CDR3 has 15 amino acids. CDR3 protein: CASSSDRGSYNEQFF. DNA for the CDR3: TGTGCCAGCAGCTCCGACAGGGGCTCCTACAATGAGCAGTTCTTC.

This clone was recorded a few times. The V call is TRBV6-5, the J call TRBJ1-2; unclear D gene. V was cut by 5 bases and J by 0 bases, with 10 bases left in between. This CDR3 is built from 14 residues. Germline lookup yields CDR1 MNHEY and CDR2 SVGAGI. The CDR3 here is CASSAGRANYGYTF. CDR3 nucleotides: TGTGCCAGCAGTGCAGGTAGAGCTAACTATGGCTACACCTTC.

The chain recombines TRBV19 with TRBJ2-5, with a weak D call TRBD1 (6 bases). The germline CDR1 and CDR2 sequences are LNHDA and SQIVND (reference sequence). This CDR3 region has 14 residues. Deletions cut 6 bases from V and 2 bases from J, with 13 bases between. In DNA, the CDR3 is TGTGCCAGTAGCGGGACACCAGGACAAGAGACCCAGTACTTC. Its translation: CASSGTPGQETQYF. Using reference TRBV19 and TRBJ2-5 for the parts outside the CDR3, the full variable domain is DGGITQSPKYLFRKEGQNVTLSCEQNLNHDAMYWYRQDPGQGLRLIYYSQIVNDFQKGDIAEGYSVSREKKESFPLTVTSAQKNPTAFYLCASSGTPGQETQYFGPGTRLLVL.

This rearrangement joins TRBV7-2 to TRBJ2-1; D gene ambiguous. This CDR3 contains 11 residues. V lost 3 bases to trimming and J lost 9 bases, with 6 bases between them. Germline CDR1 and CDR2: SGHTA and FQGNSA. CDR3 sequence: CASSFESEQFF. CDR3 in DNA: TGTGCCAGCAGCTTCGAGAGTGAGCAGTTCTTC.

This clone has only a few counts. The chain combines TRBV30 with TRBJ1-1; 7 bases fit TRBD1. Germline-derived CDR1 and CDR2 are GTSNPN and SVGIG (reference sequence). The ends lost 5 bases at V and 11 bases at J; junction bases unmatched: 11. CDR3 length equals 12 residues. The CDR3 DNA follows: TGTGCCTGGTCGGGACAGCGAATTGGTGCTTTCTTT. This sequence encodes CAWSGQRIGAFF.

This clone appeared many times. This chain joins TRBV6-5 and TRBJ2-7; 8 bases line up with TRBD2. The CDR3 contains 13 residues. The V and J ends lost 7 bases and 3 bases, in that order; junction bases with no gene match: 5. Germline CDR1 MNHEY, CDR2 SVGAGI. The CDR3 sequence: CASTGTSGYEQYF. The CDR3 nucleotides are TGTGCCAGCACTGGAACTAGCGGCTACGAGCAGTACTTC.

This chain uses TRBV14 with TRBJ2-2, with TRBD2 matching over 12 bases. The CDR3 has 17 amino acids. Germline V gene lookup returns CDR1 SGHDN and CDR2 FVKESK. With 3 bases clipped from V and 6 bases from J, the junction kept 8 bases outside the gene matches. CDR3 nucleotide sequence: TGTGCCAGCAGCCAGGCACGACTAGCGGGAGTCGCCGGGGAGCTGTTTTTT. The encoded protein is CASSQARLAGVAGELFF.

In its sample, this clone was seen a few times. The chain's CDR3 is CASSRDLLDTDTQYF. The DNA of the CDR3 is TGTGCCAGCTCACGGGACTTACTCGACACAGATACGCAGTATTTT. V and J are TRBV18 and TRBJ2-3, with D perhaps matching TRBD2 (6 bases). The V gene's germline CDR1 is KGHSH and CDR2 LQKENI. Trimming removed 4 bases from V and 2 bases from J, with 13 bases in between. The CDR3 runs 15 residues.

The genes are TRBV5-1 and TRBJ1-5; D unclear. Germline CDR1 SGHRS, CDR2 YFSETQ. The V end was cut by 1 base, the J end by 9 bases, with 14 bases between. There are 14 residues in the CDR3. CDR3 nucleotides: TGCGCCAGCAGCTTGATGGCAGCGGAGGGGCCCCAGCATTTT. Protein: CASSLMAAEGPQHF.

This clone was seen a few times. V gene TRBV5-1 combines with J gene TRBJ2-7, with 12 bases aligning to TRBD1. CDR3 length: 18 amino acids. V dropped 3 bases and J dropped 1; count of bases not matched to a gene: 11. Germline-derived CDR1 and CDR2 are SGHRS and YFSETQ. CDR3 sequence: CASSSLPGDRGPSYEQYF. In nucleotides, the CDR3 is TGCGCCAGCAGCTCCCTTCCGGGGGACAGGGGGCCATCCTACGAGCAGTACTTC. Filled out from reference TRBV5-1 and TRBJ2-7, the complete variable domain reads KAGVTQTPRYLIKTRGQQVTLSCSPISGHRSVSWYQQTPGQGLQFLFEYFSETQRNKGNFPGRFSGRQFSNSRSEMNVSTLELGDSALYLCASSSLPGDRGPSYEQYFGPGTRLTVT.

Concerning this clone itself: Mismatch with germline at one junction end may stem from a read error. The V and J genes are TRBV7-9 and TRBJ2-1, with a tentative D call TRBD2 (5 bases). This CDR3 has 16 amino acids. CDR1 is SEHNR and CDR2 is FQNEAQ in the germline V gene (reference sequence). The DNA for the CDR3 is TGTGCCAGCAGCCCCCCTGGCGGAGGCTCCTTCAATGAGCAGTTCTTC. This translates into CASSPPGGGSFNEQFF.

The chain carries TRBV7-2 and TRBJ1-2, with D unclear. Germline CDR1 SGHTA, CDR2 FQGNSA. Deletions cut 6 bases from V and 4 bases from J, with 12 bases between. The length of the CDR3 is 13 residues. CDR3 nucleotide sequence: TGTGCCAGCAGGGAGGACGGCTTCTATGGCTACACCTTC. Encoded protein: CASREDGFYGYTF.

This clone occurred a few times. The chain couples TRBV7-9 to TRBJ2-5; TRBD2 matches at 7 bases. V was clipped by 5 bases and J by 5 bases; unmatched bases: 8. Germline V gene lookup returns CDR1 SEHNR and CDR2 FQNEAQ (reference sequence). The CDR3 is 14 residues long. CDR3 in amino acids: CASSLGLLGETQYF. The CDR3 bases are TGTGCCAGCAGCCTGGGACTACTAGGGGAGACCCAGTACTTC.

In its sample, this clone was seen many times. The rearrangement uses TRBV19 and TRBJ2-7; TRBD1 matches 9 bases. The CDR3 spans 15 residues. The J segment lost 7 bases and the V segment lost 5 bases, leaving 12 bases of the junction unmatched. Germline CDR1 and CDR2: LNHDA and SQIVND (reference sequence). The CDR3 here is CASSRRDRDEREQYF. CDR3 nucleotide sequence: TGTGCCAGTAGTCGCCGGGACAGGGATGAGCGGGAGCAGTACTTC.

This clone appeared a few times. This chain connects TRBV7-2 to TRBJ2-5, with D possibly matching TRBD2 (5 bases). V shed 1 base and J shed 6 bases, with 9 bases lying between them. The CDR3 contains 13 residues. Germline lookup yields CDR1 SGHTA and CDR2 FQGNSA. The CDR3 loop reads CASSLEREQTQYF. CDR3 sequence (DNA): TGTGCCAGCAGCTTAGAGAGGGAGCAGACCCAGTACTTC.

This clone was seen a few times. The chain couples TRBV6-6 to TRBJ2-3; possible D gene TRBD1, 5 bases. CDR1 MNHNY and CDR2 SVGAGI come from the germline V gene (reference sequence). This CDR3 spans 13 amino acids. Deletions cut 5 bases from V and 4 bases from J, with 10 bases between. For the CDR3, the DNA is TGTGCCAGCAGTCCTGAGACAGCAGATACGCAGTATTTT. Translation: CASSPETADTQYF.

The chain joins TRBV14 to TRBJ2-3, with TRBD2 matching over 13 bases. Trimming removed 5 bases from V and 8 bases from J; junction bases left unmatched: 7. In germline, CDR1 is SGHDN, CDR2 FVKESK. The CDR3 is made up of 15 amino acids. The CDR3 region has the DNA TGTGCCAGCAGCGTGGGGACTAGCGGGGTCGTTACGCAGTATTTT. Protein: CASSVGTSGVVTQYF.

J is TRBJ2-7 and V is TRBV7-9; 9 nucleotides agree with TRBD2. The CDR3 is 14 amino acids. V dropped 3 bases and J dropped 3; count of bases not matched to a gene: 3. Germline lookup yields CDR1 SEHNR and CDR2 FQNEAQ (reference sequence). CDR3 loop: CASSFSSGNYEQYF. DNA of the CDR3: TGTGCCAGCAGCTTTTCTAGCGGGAACTACGAGCAGTACTTC.

The rearrangement links TRBV7-2 to TRBJ2-5; the match to TRBD2 covers 7 bases. J gave up 4 bases and V 3 bases, and 2 bases lay outside the gene matches. There are 13 residues in the CDR3. The germline V gene has CDR1 SGHTA and CDR2 FQGNSA. The CDR3 DNA reads TGTGCCAGCAGCTTGATAGCGGGAGAGACCCAGTACTTC. It yields the protein CASSLIAGETQYF.

The chain recombines TRBV10-3 with TRBJ2-7; D is perhaps TRBD2 (6 bases). This CDR3 region has 13 residues. Per germline, CDR1 ENHRY and CDR2 SYGVKD. Trimming removed 7 bases at V and 9 bases at J, with 19 bases between. The CDR3 DNA follows: TGTGCCATCAAACCAGCGGGTTCACTGGGGCAGTACTTC. Protein sequence: CAIKPAGSLGQYF.

This clone showed up just a few times. The identical CDR3 is also encoded by other nucleotide sequences in the sample. V and J are TRBV28 and TRBJ1-5, with TRBD1 as a possible D gene (5 bases). V was pared by 6 bases and J by 5 bases, with 8 bases between. The CDR3 covers 12 residues. Per germline, CDR1 MDHEN and CDR2 SYDVKM. The CDR3 spells CASSWGDQPQHF. As DNA, the CDR3 is TGTGCCAGCAGCTGGGGGGATCAGCCCCAGCATTTT.

For this clone: The identical CDR3 is also encoded by other nucleotide sequences in the sample. The gene calls are TRBV20-1 and TRBJ2-5; a possible D gene is TRBD2 (5 bases). From germline, CDR1 is DFQATT and CDR2 SNEGSKA (reference sequence). With 3 bases removed from V and 4 bases from J, the gap between germline ends came to 6 bases. This CDR3 has 11 residues. CDR3 protein: CSASLAETQYF. In nucleotides, the CDR3 is TGCAGTGCTAGTCTAGCAGAGACCCAGTACTTC.

In this sample, this clone turned up a few times. This sequence joins TRBV7-2 and TRBJ2-3; tentatively, D is TRBD2 (6 bases). The CDR3 has 14 amino acids. With 8 bases removed from V and 0 bases from J, the gap between germline ends came to 12 bases. CDR1 and CDR2 (germline): SGHTA, FQGNSA. CDR3 sequence reads: CASGAGSSTDTQYF. The CDR3, as DNA: TGTGCCAGCGGGGCGGGATCTAGCACAGATACGCAGTATTTT.

The chain carries TRBV11-1 and TRBJ2-5; 7 bases match TRBD2. This CDR3 comprises 13 residues. Germline values: CDR1 SGHAT, CDR2 FQDESV (reference sequence). V lost 3 bases and J lost 2; bases outside the gene matches: 0. The CDR3 DNA is TGTGCCAGCAGCTTGGGGGGGCAAGAGACCCAGTACTTC. Translation gives CASSLGGQETQYF.